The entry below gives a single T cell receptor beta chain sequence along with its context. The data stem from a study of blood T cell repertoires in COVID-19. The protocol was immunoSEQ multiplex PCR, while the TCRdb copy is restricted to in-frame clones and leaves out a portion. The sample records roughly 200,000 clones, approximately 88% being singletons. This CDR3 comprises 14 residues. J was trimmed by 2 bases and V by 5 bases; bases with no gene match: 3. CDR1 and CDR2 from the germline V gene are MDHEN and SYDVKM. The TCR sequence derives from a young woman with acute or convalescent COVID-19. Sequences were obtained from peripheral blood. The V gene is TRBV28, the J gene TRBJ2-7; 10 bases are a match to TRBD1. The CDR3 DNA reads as TGTGCCAGCAGTGGGGGGACAGGGGCCTACGAGCAGTACTTC. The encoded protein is CASSGGTGAYEQYF.